This T cell receptor beta chain was recovered during a study of blood T cells in healthy people across ages. This CDR3 region has 11 residues. Per the germline V gene, CDR1 is MNHEY and CDR2 is SVGEGT. V was trimmed by 10 bases and J by 7 bases, leaving 13 bases between them. Findings of the study overall: Relative to aged donors, long-lived donors carried more naive CD4+ cells and displayed higher diversity. Nothing was known about donor CMV status, and this possibly confounded expanded clonotype changes.

On this clonotype: What it recognizes is unknown.

A J-beta primer mix and a sample-barcoded 5' primer were used in a second PCR of roughly 7 to 12 cycles. A 12-random-nucleotide template-switch adaptor tagged each cDNA molecule. TCRdb reprocessed the 5' RACE reads with MiXCR, giving one entry per CDR3 protein. The table lists approximately 810,000 distinct CDR3 sequences, approximately 35% of them singletons, with 13% in the top ten. The gene calls are TRBV6-2 or TRBV6-3 and TRBJ1-2; no reliable D call. Sequenced sample: blood. The clonotype originates from a man in his late teens or twenties in good health. The CDR3 region is CAITTGGGYTF. DNA of the CDR3: TGTGCCATCACAACGGGTGGTGGCTACACCTTC.